Below, 20 T cell receptor beta chains from the same sample are listed, as sequenced in a study of blood T cell repertoires in COVID-19. The table came from immunoSEQ multiplex PCR; TCRdb's copy has only in-frame clones and leaves some out. Among under 250,000 clones listed, about 88% were seen once. The sample was peripheral blood. The receptors stem from a man between 45 and 60 years old with COVID-19, enrolled during active disease.

V and J are TRBV2 and TRBJ2-7; TRBD2 might be the D (5 bases). Per the germline V gene, CDR1 is SNHLY and CDR2 is FYNNEI. This CDR3 has 11 amino acids. Deletions cut 7 bases from V and 5 bases from J, with 9 bases between. The CDR3 here is CASTDGDEQYF. In DNA form, the CDR3 reads TGTGCCAGCACCGACGGGGACGAGCAGTACTTC.

The chain carries TRBV5-1 and TRBJ2-7; a weak D match, TRBD2 (6 bases). The germline V gene encodes CDR1 SGHRS and CDR2 YFSETQ. The V end was cut by 3 bases, the J end by 3 bases, with 10 bases between. The CDR3 covers 13 residues. The CDR3 DNA follows: TGCGCCAGCAGCTCAGCGGGCCTCTACGAGCAGTACTTC. It specifies CASSSAGLYEQYF. Using reference TRBV5-1 and TRBJ2-7 for the parts outside the CDR3, the full variable domain is KAGVTQTPRYLIKTRGQQVTLSCSPISGHRSVSWYQQTPGQGLQFLFEYFSETQRNKGNFPGRFSGRQFSNSRSEMNVSTLELGDSALYLCASSSAGLYEQYFGPGTRLTVT.

The chain recombines TRBV3-1 (or the pseudogene TRBV3-2) with TRBJ1-3, with D unclear. Germline V gene sequence: CDR1 LGHDT, CDR2 YNNKEL (reference sequence). This CDR3 spans 15 amino acids. V was pared by 1 base and J by 0 bases, with 7 bases between. The CDR3 sequence is CASSQGRLSGNTIYF. CDR3 nucleotide sequence: TGTGCCAGCAGCCAAGGGCGGCTCTCTGGAAACACCATATATTTT.

This clone has only a few counts. The rearrangement uses TRBV10-3 and TRBJ2-2, with D perhaps TRBD2 (6 bases). The CDR3 length is 16 residues. Germline values: CDR1 ENHRY, CDR2 SYGVKD. Trimming cost V 1 base and J 6 bases, with 15 bases left between them. This chain's CDR3 is CAISELKGGVAGELFF. The CDR3 region has the DNA TGTGCCATCAGTGAGTTGAAGGGAGGTGTGGCCGGGGAGCTGTTTTTT.

CDR3 in amino acids: CATSDSGVRRDTQYF. In DNA form, the CDR3 reads TGTGCCACCAGTGATTCAGGGGTTCGACGAGATACGCAGTATTTT. The V call is TRBV24-1, the J call TRBJ2-3; tentatively, D is TRBD1 (6 bases). Trimming cost V 2 bases and J 5 bases, with 13 bases left between them. Germline CDR1 KGHDR, CDR2 SFDVKD. This CDR3 contains 15 residues.

This CDR3 reads CASSPGGTSKEQFF. CDR3 DNA: TGTGCCAGCTCACCAGGAGGGACTAGCAAAGAGCAGTTCTTC. The J gene is TRBJ2-1, the V gene TRBV18; 9 bases match TRBD2. The CDR3 covers 14 residues. Looked up from germline, CDR1 is KGHSH and CDR2 is LQKENI. The ends lost 2 bases at V and 10 bases at J; junction bases unmatched: 6.

In its sample, this clone was seen once. V is TRBV25-1 and J is TRBJ2-5; 9 bases are a match to TRBD1. This CDR3 comprises 17 residues. Trimming cost V 6 bases and J 0 bases; bases outside gene matches: 11. CDR1 MGHDK and CDR2 SYGVNS come from the germline V gene. CDR3: CASRHNEGQGYQETQYF. As DNA, the CDR3 is TGTGCCAGCAGACACAACGAGGGACAGGGTTACCAAGAGACCCAGTACTTC.

The chain has TRBV30 and TRBJ2-2; possible D gene TRBD2, 6 bases. CDR3 size: 15 residues. Germline V lookup: CDR1 GTSNPN, CDR2 SVGIG (reference sequence). Trimming removed 0 bases from V and 4 bases from J, with 12 bases in between. CDR3 nucleotides: TGTGCCTGGAGTGTATTTTTGCGGGGCACCGGGGAGCTGTTTTTT. Translated, it gives CAWSVFLRGTGELFF.

The rearrangement uses TRBV5-4 and TRBJ2-2, with D maybe TRBD1 (5 bases). CDR1 is SGHNT and CDR2 is YYREEE in the germline V gene (reference sequence). There are 15 residues in the CDR3. Trimming left V 4 bases short and J 6 bases short, with 16 bases between. The CDR3 DNA reads as TGTGCCAGCAGCGCTATCCAAGGGGTCGCCGGGGAGCTGTTTTTT. Translating it yields CASSAIQGVAGELFF.

The sample holds one count of this clone. This sequence joins TRBV28 and TRBJ2-4; 7 nucleotides line up with TRBD2. From germline, CDR1 is MDHEN and CDR2 SYDVKM. J lost 0 bases, V lost 3 bases, and 11 bases had no gene match. CDR3 length: 18 residues. The CDR3 protein is CASSFSERAGVAKNIQYF. CDR3 DNA sequence: TGTGCCAGCAGTTTTTCTGAGAGGGCGGGGGTAGCCAAAAACATTCAGTACTTC.

The V call is TRBV2, the J call TRBJ2-5, with D possibly matching TRBD1 (6 bases). Germline CDR1 reads SNHLY; CDR2 reads FYNNEI. The CDR3 runs 13 residues. V dropped 6 bases and J dropped 3 bases, with 11 bases sitting between them. This CDR3 reads CASRAGTKETQYF. CDR3 DNA: TGTGCCAGCAGAGCCGGGACAAAAGAGACCCAGTACTTC.

CDR3 sequence reads: CASSLNRGGGYTF. CDR3 DNA sequence: TGTGCCAGCAGTTTAAACAGGGGAGGTGGCTACACCTTC. V gene TRBV6-5 combines with J gene TRBJ1-2; the match to TRBD1 covers 7 bases. CDR1 MNHEY and CDR2 SVGAGI come from the germline V gene. CDR3 length equals 13 residues. Trimming cost V 4 bases and J 7 bases; bases outside gene matches: 6.

The rearrangement links TRBV9 to TRBJ1-2; 7 bases are shared with TRBD1. Trimming removed 4 bases from V and 4 bases from J; junction bases left unmatched: 7. The CDR3 totals 14 residues. Germline CDR1 is SGDLS and CDR2 is YYNGEE. The CDR3 loop reads CASSPRQGSYGYTF. In nucleotides, the CDR3 is TGTGCCAGCAGCCCCCGACAGGGCAGCTATGGCTACACCTTC.

The genes are TRBV3-1 (or the pseudogene TRBV3-2) and TRBJ2-1; 12 bases are shared with TRBD2. The ends lost 1 base at V and 7 bases at J; junction bases unmatched: 8. Per the germline V gene, CDR1 is LGHDT and CDR2 is YNNKEL (reference sequence). The CDR3 contains 17 residues. This CDR3 is CASSQARLAGGWNEQFF. The CDR3, as DNA: TGTGCCAGCAGCCAAGCTCGTCTAGCGGGAGGGTGGAATGAGCAGTTCTTC.

This chain links TRBV5-4 with TRBJ2-3; TRBD1 aligns across 9 bases. The CDR3 runs 16 residues. The germline V gene encodes CDR1 SGHNT and CDR2 YYREEE (reference sequence). V gave up 3 bases and J gave up 3 bases; unmatched junction bases: 8. Here the CDR3 reads CASSWGTGTGTDTQYF. Written as DNA, the CDR3 is TGTGCCAGCAGCTGGGGGACAGGGACGGGGACAGATACGCAGTATTTT.

The chain links TRBV14 to TRBJ2-1; D might be TRBD1 (6 bases). V was cut by 8 bases and J by 2 bases, with 13 bases left in between. Germline lookup yields CDR1 SGHDN and CDR2 FVKESK. This CDR3 comprises 14 residues. The CDR3 DNA follows: TGTGCCAGCGCAACAGGGTTCCCCTACAATGAGCAGTTCTTC. This sequence encodes CASATGFPYNEQFF.

The chain recombines TRBV4-1 with TRBJ2-1, with TRBD2 matching 14 bases. After removal of 1 base from V and 12 bases from J, the junction contained 11 bases not matched to a gene. This CDR3 is built from 17 residues. Germline V gene lookup returns CDR1 MGHRA and CDR2 YSYEKL. The CDR3 region has the DNA TGCGCCAGCAGCCAAGGAGGAGGGACTAGCGGGAGAGTTGGGCAGTTCTTC. This sequence encodes CASSQGGGTSGRVGQFF.

This clone has just one count. The V and J genes are TRBV18 and TRBJ2-7; 9 positions match TRBD1. The CDR3 has 14 amino acids. Germline V gene data show CDR1 as KGHSH and CDR2 as LQKENI. J was trimmed by 5 bases and V by 4 bases; bases with no gene match: 6. CDR3 protein: CASSQGTGRDEQYF. CDR3 DNA: TGTGCCAGCTCACAAGGGACAGGGAGGGACGAGCAGTACTTC.

This chain connects TRBV27 to TRBJ1-6; TRBD1 might be the D (6 bases). CDR3 length: 16 amino acids. Trimming took off 6 bases at V and 6 bases at J, with 18 bases between the two ends. The germline V gene has CDR1 MNHEY and CDR2 SMNVEV (reference sequence). The CDR3 sequence: CASRLEQGPSNSPLHF. CDR3 coding DNA: TGTGCCAGCAGACTCGAACAGGGTCCCTCTAATTCACCCCTCCACTTT.

The chain combines TRBV5-4 with TRBJ2-5; 11 bases are shared with TRBD2. V gave up 0 bases and J gave up 2 bases; unmatched junction bases: 3. The CDR3 is 16 residues long. The germline V gene encodes CDR1 SGHNT and CDR2 YYREEE (reference sequence). CDR3 in DNA: TGTGCCAGCAGCTTGGGCCTAGCGGGAGGTCAAGAGACCCAGTACTTC. Residues: CASSLGLAGGQETQYF.